Listed below are T cell receptor beta chains from one sample, sequenced in a study of blood T cell repertoires in COVID-19. Clones were read by immunoSEQ multiplex PCR, and TCRdb kept only the in-frame ones, dropping some. This table has 14,000 or so clones, about nine tenths appearing once. Sequencing used peripheral blood. The receptors were gathered from a human donor in a cohort sampled during active COVID-19. Both conserved end residues are part of each CDR3. D genes are given only for firm matches. For some rows the clone size is stated as once, few or many, or as a class when expanded; others skip it.

-	TRBV24-1	TRBD1	TRBJ2-7	TGTGCCACCAGTTCCGGACAGGGGAGCGACGAGCAGTACTTC	CATSSGQGSDEQYF
few	TRBV7-8	-	TRBJ2-7	TGTGCCAGCAGCTTAGGACAGAGTTCCTACGAGCAGTACTTC	CASSLGQSSYEQYF
once	TRBV7-2	-	TRBJ1-4	TGTGCCAGCAGCTTAGCGCCAGGGGCGCAAAATGAAAAACTGTTTTTT	CASSLAPGAQNEKLFF
-	TRBV5-8	TRBD1	TRBJ1-5	TGTGCCAGCACCTCAAACAGGGGATACAATCAGCCCCAGCATTTT	CASTSNRGYNQPQHF
-	TRBV6-5	-	TRBJ2-2	TGTGCCAGCAGTTACACGCGGAACACCGGGGAGCTGTTTTTT	CASSYTRNTGELFF
-	TRBV21-1	-	TRBJ2-7	TGTGCCAGCAGCTCCACATATGTAGCGGAGGACTACGAGCAGTACTTC	CASSSTYVAEDYEQYF
-	TRBV7-8	-	TRBJ2-5	TGTGCCAGCAGTCTGCCCGGTGGCCAAGAGACCCAGTACTTC	CASSLPGGQETQYF
-	TRBV10-1	TRBD2	TRBJ2-3	TGCGCCAGCAGCCGAGGACTAGCGGGAGGAACAGATACGCAGTATTTT	CASSRGLAGGTDTQYF
-	TRBV6-5	TRBD2	TRBJ2-3	TGTGCCAGCAGTTACAGTAGCGGGGGGGCCGTGAATACGCAGTATTTT	CASSYSSGGAVNTQYF
-	TRBV7-9	-	TRBJ1-4	TGTGCCAGCAGCTCCCAGGCAGGGATTGTGGAAAAACTGTTTTTT	CASSSQAGIVEKLFF
few	TRBV27	-	TRBJ2-5	TGTGCCAGCAGTTTATATACCGATAGACAAGAGACCCAGTACTTC	CASSLYTDRQETQYF
-	TRBV10-3	-	TRBJ2-7	TGTGCCATCAGTGCAGAGGTCTACGAGCAGTACTTC	CAISAEVYEQYF
-	TRBV6-5	TRBD2	TRBJ2-7	TGTGCCAGCAGTCCCGGGACTAGCCGATACGAGCAGTACTTC	CASSPGTSRYEQYF
-	TRBV18	TRBD1	TRBJ2-1	TGTGCCAGCTCACCACCGACAGGGGGCAGTGAGCAGTTCTTC	CASSPPTGGSEQFF
-	TRBV29-1	-	TRBJ2-5	TGCAGCGTTCAGGGCCTCCAAGAGACCCAGTACTTC	CSVQGLQETQYF